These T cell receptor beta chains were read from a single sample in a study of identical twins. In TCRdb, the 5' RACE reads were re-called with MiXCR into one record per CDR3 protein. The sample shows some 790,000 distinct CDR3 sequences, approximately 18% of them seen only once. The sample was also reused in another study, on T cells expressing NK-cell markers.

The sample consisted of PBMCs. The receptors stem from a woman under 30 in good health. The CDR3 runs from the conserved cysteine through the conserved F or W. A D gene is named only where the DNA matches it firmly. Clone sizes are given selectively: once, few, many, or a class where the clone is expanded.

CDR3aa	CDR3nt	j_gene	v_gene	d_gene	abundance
CASSVQGIYEQYF	TGTGCCAGCAGCGTTCAGGGGATCTACGAGCAGTACTTC	TRBJ2-7	TRBV5-6	-	-
CASRVQPEGNSPLHF	TGCGCCAGCCGTGTACAACCGGAAGGGAATTCACCCCTCCACTTT	TRBJ1-6	TRBV5-1	-	many
CASSFPRTSGGEPGNEQFF	TGTGCCAGCAGCTTTCCTCGGACTAGCGGGGGAGAACCTGGCAATGAGCAGTTCTTC	TRBJ2-1	TRBV7-8	TRBD2	-
CASSQGTGESYGYTF	TGCGCCAGCAGCCAAGGGACAGGGGAGAGCTATGGCTACACCTTC	TRBJ1-2	TRBV5-1	TRBD1	-
CASSPPLDNEQYF	TGTGCCAGCAGTCCCCCCTTGGACAACGAGCAGTACTTC	TRBJ2-7	TRBV27	-	few
CASSSGTGVEAFF	TGTGCCAGCAGCTCGGGGACAGGGGTTGAAGCTTTCTTT	TRBJ1-1	TRBV11-3	TRBD1	once
CASSPTGGSHGYTF	TGTGCCAGCAGTCCTACAGGGGGCTCCCATGGCTACACCTTC	TRBJ1-2	TRBV12-3/TRBV12-4	TRBD1	-
CASSFKGGGITDTQYF	TGTGCCAGCAGCTTTAAGGGCGGGGGAATCACAGATACGCAGTATTTT	TRBJ2-3	TRBV7-9	TRBD2	few
CASTQSGATMWEQYF	TGTGCCAGCACCCAATCAGGCGCTACTATGTGGGAGCAGTACTTC	TRBJ2-7	TRBV7-9	-	-
CASSFRDGLVDEQFF	TGCGCCAGCAGCTTTCGGGACGGACTGGTCGATGAGCAGTTCTTC	TRBJ2-1	TRBV5-1	-	-
CASGPLDAYEQYF	TGTGCCAGCGGGCCCCTAGATGCCTACGAGCAGTACTTC	TRBJ2-7	TRBV28	-	-
CATRDSYFSNYGYTF	TGTGCCACCAGGGACTCCTACTTCTCTAACTATGGCTACACCTTC	TRBJ1-2	TRBV6-5	-	-
CASSLSSGVYNEQFF	TGTGCCAGCAGTTTGTCTAGCGGGGTTTACAATGAGCAGTTCTTC	TRBJ2-1	TRBV12-3/TRBV12-4	TRBD2	many
CASSLTLTGVYGYTF	TGTGCCAGCAGCTTGACCTTAACAGGGGTCTATGGCTACACCTTC	TRBJ1-2	TRBV7-3	TRBD1	-
CASSLGGITEQFF	TGTGCCAGCAGCTTAGGTGGTATTACTGAGCAGTTCTTC	TRBJ2-1	TRBV7-9	-	-
CSVSGTSYEQYF	TGCAGCGTTTCAGGCACCTCCTACGAGCAGTACTTC	TRBJ2-7	TRBV29-1	-	few
CASSTGTRLLREQYF	TGCGCCAGCAGCACGGGGACGAGGCTGCTTCGGGAGCAGTACTTC	TRBJ2-7	TRBV5-1	-	-
CASSLWGPEAFF	TGTGCCAGCAGTCTCTGGGGACCTGAAGCTTTCTTT	TRBJ1-1	TRBV12-3/TRBV12-4	-	-
CASSQLNTEAFF	TGTGCCAGCTCTCAGTTGAACACTGAAGCTTTCTTT	TRBJ1-1	TRBV3-1	-	many
CASSLVAGGGATDTQYF	TGTGCCAGCAGCTTAGTAGCGGGAGGCGGGGCAACAGATACGCAGTATTTT	TRBJ2-3	TRBV7-2	TRBD2	-
CATSRDRGVTYGYTF	TGTGCCACCAGCAGAGATCGGGGGGTTACGTATGGCTACACCTTC	TRBJ1-2	TRBV15	-	few
CATSDSGRSTSEQFF	TGTGCCACCAGTGATAGCGGGAGGAGTACATCTGAGCAGTTCTTC	TRBJ2-1	TRBV24-1	TRBD2	-
CASRFEPAGTQYF	TGTGCCAGCAGGTTCGAGCCCGCAGGGACCCAGTACTTC	TRBJ2-5	TRBV12-3/TRBV12-4	-	-
CASSAIQGTGELFF	TGTGCCAGCAGCGCGATACAGGGAACCGGGGAGCTGTTTTTT	TRBJ2-2	TRBV9	-	few
CASSIGQVYNEQFF	TGTGCCAGCAGCATCGGACAAGTTTACAATGAGCAGTTCTTC	TRBJ2-1	TRBV7-2	-	-